This is a list of T cell receptor beta chains from one sample in a study of CD8 T cells in Susac syndrome. TCRdb reprocessed the immunoSEQ multiplex PCR reads via MiXCR and lists one record per CDR3 protein. Among under 25,000 distinct CDR3 sequences listed, around 94% were seen once. The sequenced material came from CD8+ T cells from PBMCs. The receptors shown here come from a human donor in good health. Both conserved end residues are part of each CDR3.

j_call | cdr3_length | v_call | cdr3_aa
TRBJ2-3 | 11 | TRBV10-3 | CAIRQEDTQYF
TRBJ1-5 | 13 | TRBV7-9 | CASGTGAGQPQHF
TRBJ2-1 | 15 | TRBV27 | CASSKDRGLGNEQFF
TRBJ2-7 | 15 | TRBV12-3/TRBV12-4 | CASRGGGPLPYEQYF
TRBJ1-1 | 15 | TRBV20-1 | CSARDLVGGDTEAFF
TRBJ2-7 | 17 | TRBV18 | CASSAGRAVRGSYEQYF
TRBJ2-5 | 15 | TRBV7-9 | CASSFRDRGQETQYF
TRBJ2-4 | 14 | TRBV5-4 | CASSHGDTKNIQYF
TRBJ2-3 | 15 | TRBV6-5 | CASSYSWGSTDTQYF
TRBJ2-7 | 14 | TRBV6-5 | CASSYKGTRYGQYF
TRBJ2-7 | 13 | TRBV13 | CASSPQGAYEQYF
TRBJ1-5 | 15 | TRBV12-3/TRBV12-4 | CASRPGGPGNQPQHF
TRBJ1-1 | 13 | TRBV6-5 | CASSSLGTTEAFF
TRBJ1-2 | 13 | TRBV6-1 | CASSGTANYGYTF
TRBJ1-2 | 16 | TRBV27 | CASSLSGQGGPKGYTF
TRBJ1-1 | 17 | TRBV7-9 | CASSQSTEGQKNTEAFF
TRBJ2-2 | 16 | TRBV6-1 | CASRGGQGRYTGELFF
TRBJ2-1 | 17 | TRBV2 | CASSEVAGTSGYNEQFF
TRBJ2-7 | 12 | TRBV6-2/TRBV6-3 | CASSLGRHEQYF
TRBJ2-3 | 16 | TRBV20-1 | CSARDGRGGHADTQYF
TRBJ2-7 | 15 | TRBV6-6 | CASSYGSSDYYEQYF
TRBJ2-1 | 17 | TRBV5-1 | CASSLAPGGFTGNEQFF
TRBJ2-7 | 15 | TRBV7-8 | CASSLGGQGGYEQYF
TRBJ2-5 | 16 | TRBV4-3 | CASSRTQGGGQETQYF
TRBJ2-5 | 15 | TRBV7-9 | CASSPGVGDQETQYF
TRBJ2-3 | 18 | TRBV12-3/TRBV12-4 | CASSLGVVGQGRTDTQYF
TRBJ2-7 | 14 | TRBV9 | CASSVGDTDDEQYF
TRBJ2-7 | 14 | TRBV4-3 | CASSQDSTSYEQYF
TRBJ2-2 | 15 | TRBV2 | CASSDGTTNTGELFF
TRBJ1-2 | 15 | TRBV5-4 | CASSWGGRGGDGYTF
TRBJ2-7 | 15 | TRBV10-3 | CAISTDRDFLDEQYF
TRBJ2-7 | 16 | TRBV5-1 | CASSFRPQDSSYEQYF
TRBJ1-6 | 15 | TRBV9 | CASSPGGGWNSPLHF
TRBJ1-2 | 12 | TRBV6-1 | CASSEAPGQANF
TRBJ1-1 | 13 | TRBV2 | CASAAGDATEAFF
TRBJ1-2 | 14 | TRBV27 | CASSLSTGAYGYTF
TRBJ2-4 | 14 | TRBV7-9 | CASTRGGPKNIQYF
TRBJ2-7 | 13 | TRBV29-1 | CSVLQDRNHEQYF
TRBJ1-1 | 14 | TRBV27 | CASRWDSLNTEAFF
TRBJ2-7 | 16 | TRBV4-1 | CASSQGSDIQAYEQYF
TRBJ1-5 | 13 | TRBV19 | CASSDRVNQPQHF